The 23 T cell receptor beta chains given below trace back to one sample, sequenced in a study of vaccination effects on CD4 cells after COVID-19. The culture ran for approximately 9 days before CD4+ T cells were isolated. The cohort was immunized with two doses of either the BNT162b2 or mRNA-1273 vaccine. The method was immunoSEQ multiplex PCR; TCRdb's version includes in-frame clones alone and lacks a portion of them. The sample records tens of thousands of clones, roughly 80% being singletons. Their target antigens are unknown. Sample: CD4+ T cells from PBMCs cultured without peptide, taken after COVID-19 vaccination. The receptors shown here come from a human donor who received a COVID-19 vaccine.

V usage is TRBV6-5 and J usage is TRBJ1-1; the match to TRBD1 covers 8 bases. Germline V gene data show CDR1 as MNHEY and CDR2 as SVGAGI. CDR3 length equals 14 residues. Germline trimming cut 0 bases from V and 8 bases from J; bases unmatched to any gene: 5. CDR3 protein: CASSYSGTGREAFF. As DNA, the CDR3 is TGTGCCAGCAGTTACTCAGGGACAGGCCGAGAAGCTTTCTTT.

The V gene is TRBV6-1, the J gene TRBJ1-6, with a possible D match to TRBD1 (5 bases). With 3 bases removed from V and 10 bases from J, the gap between germline ends came to 13 bases. The germline V gene encodes CDR1 MNHNS and CDR2 SASEGT. The CDR3 sequence is 14 residues long. The CDR3 DNA reads as TGTGCCAGCAGTGAGTTGGGGCCTCGGTCACCCCTCCACTTT. Translation: CASSELGPRSPLHF.

The rearrangement links TRBV19 to TRBJ2-6; possible D gene TRBD1, 5 bases. The CDR3 is 15 amino acids. CDR1 and CDR2 (germline): LNHDA, SQIVND (reference sequence). Trimming removed 3 bases at V and 2 bases at J, with 8 bases between. CDR3 residues: CASSMWGPGANVLTF. CDR3 sequence (DNA): TGTGCCAGTAGTATGTGGGGCCCTGGGGCCAACGTCCTGACTTTC. Full variable domain (remainder filled in from reference TRBV19 and TRBJ2-6): DGGITQSPKYLFRKEGQNVTLSCEQNLNHDAMYWYRQDPGQGLRLIYYSQIVNDFQKGDIAEGYSVSREKKESFPLTVTSAQKNPTAFYLCASSMWGPGANVLTFGAGSRLTVL.

The V and J genes are TRBV19 and TRBJ2-5, with a tentative D call TRBD1 (6 bases). Germline assignment: CDR1 LNHDA and CDR2 SQIVND (reference sequence). The CDR3 is 12 residues long. The V end lost 4 bases, the J end lost 4 bases, and 7 bases lay between the germline ends. This CDR3 is CASSSRGETQYF. The CDR3 nucleotides read TGTGCCAGTAGTAGCAGGGGAGAGACCCAGTACTTC.

This rearrangement joins TRBV5-1 to TRBJ2-1; perhaps TRBD1 as D (5 bases). CDR3 length: 14 amino acids. CDR1 is SGHRS, CDR2 YFSETQ, per germline. The V end lost 4 bases, the J end lost 4 bases, and 12 bases lay between the germline ends. The CDR3 is CASSPWTNYNEQFF. CDR3 DNA: TGCGCCAGCAGCCCGTGGACAAATTACAATGAGCAGTTCTTC. Looking up the rest from reference TRBV5-1 and TRBJ2-1 gives the full variable domain: KAGVTQTPRYLIKTRGQQVTLSCSPISGHRSVSWYQQTPGQGLQFLFEYFSETQRNKGNFPGRFSGRQFSNSRSEMNVSTLELGDSALYLCASSPWTNYNEQFFGPGTRLTVL.

The chain employs TRBV19 and TRBJ1-1; a possible D gene is TRBD1 (6 bases). The germline V and J ends were trimmed by 7 bases and 1 base, with 10 bases remaining between them. The germline gives CDR1 LNHDA, CDR2 SQIVND (reference sequence). This CDR3 region has 13 residues. This CDR3 reads CASIPGQNTEAFF. Written as DNA, the CDR3 is TGTGCCAGTATCCCGGGACAGAACACTGAAGCTTTCTTT.

The rearrangement links TRBV19 to TRBJ2-2, with D possibly being TRBD1 (6 bases). Germline CDR1 is LNHDA and CDR2 is SQIVND (reference sequence). The CDR3 runs 13 residues. With 7 bases removed from V and 3 bases from J, the gap between germline ends came to 9 bases. CDR3 sequence reads: CASIRTDTGELFF. CDR3 nucleotides: TGTGCCAGTATTCGGACAGACACCGGGGAGCTGTTTTTT.

The chain couples TRBV5-1 to TRBJ2-1, with TRBD1 matching 11 bases. Trimming removed 8 bases from V and 0 bases from J; junction bases left unmatched: 4. CDR1 is SGHRS, CDR2 YFSETQ, per germline. CDR3 size: 15 residues. CDR3 in amino acids: CASKGQGDSYNEQFF. The CDR3 nucleotides read TGCGCCAGTAAGGGACAGGGGGACTCCTACAATGAGCAGTTCTTC.

This sequence joins TRBV7-8 and TRBJ2-1; TRBD2 agrees at 9 bases. CDR1 and CDR2 from the germline V gene are SGHVS and FQNEAQ. The length of the CDR3 is 18 residues. V trimming: 3 bases; J trimming: 0 bases; junction bases outside the gene matches: 9. The CDR3 DNA reads TGTGCCAGCAGCTTGCTCGTCTATAGCGGGAGCTCCTACAATGAGCAGTTCTTC. Its translation is CASSLLVYSGSSYNEQFF.

The chain recombines TRBV3-1 (or the pseudogene TRBV3-2) with TRBJ2-7, with 8 bases fitting TRBD2. Germline-derived CDR1 and CDR2 are LGHDT and YNNKEL (reference sequence). The CDR3 consists of 13 residues. V was clipped by 0 bases and J by 9 bases; unmatched bases: 4. This chain's CDR3 is CASSQETGGRQYV. The CDR3 DNA is TGTGCCAGCAGCCAAGAAACGGGGGGGCGGCAGTACGTC.

This sequence joins TRBV5-1 and TRBJ2-3; 9 bases match TRBD1. The V gene's germline CDR1 is SGHRS and CDR2 YFSETQ. J lost 6 bases, V lost 4 bases, and 9 bases had no gene match. The CDR3 length is 15 residues. This chain's CDR3 is CASSIPGQGWDTQYF. The CDR3 nucleotides read TGCGCCAGCAGCATCCCGGGACAGGGATGGGATACGCAGTATTTT.

V gene TRBV6-2 or TRBV6-3 combines with J gene TRBJ2-7, with D tentatively TRBD1 (6 bases). This CDR3 is 14 amino acids long. Germline V CDR1 and CDR2: MNHEY, SVGEGT. The V and J ends lost 5 bases and 0 bases respectively, with 11 bases between them. The CDR3 region is CASSSQGSSYEQYV. The CDR3 nucleotides read TGTGCCAGCAGTAGCCAGGGGAGCTCCTACGAGCAGTACGTC.

This chain uses TRBV5-3 with TRBJ1-5; D is ambiguous. TRBV5-3 is designated an ORF whose function remains uncertain. V lost 6 bases to trimming and J lost 10 bases, with 17 bases between them. The CDR3 runs to 13 residues. CDR3 in amino acids: CARIVTVQPPQHF. The CDR3 DNA reads TGTGCCAGAATTGTTACGGTCCAACCCCCCCAGCATTTT.

The chain is built from TRBV4-3 and TRBJ2-5; weak D call: TRBD1 (7 bases). The CDR3 is 14 residues long. V dropped 3 bases and J dropped 9 bases, with 17 bases sitting between them. Germline CDR1 and CDR2: LGHNA and YSLEER. CDR3 bases: TGCGCCAGCAGCCAGCAGACAGGGTGGGGGGCCCAGTACTTC. Its protein product is CASSQQTGWGAQYF.

This clone was seen more than once but under ten times. The CDR3 is CASSERGREANTEAFF. Here the CDR3 DNA reads TGTGCCAGCAGTGAGAGGGGCAGGGAAGCGAACACTGAAGCTTTCTTT. V usage is TRBV2 and J usage is TRBJ1-1; TRBD1 might be the D (5 bases). Germline CDR1 is SNHLY and CDR2 is FYNNEI. There are 16 residues in the CDR3. Trimming left V 3 bases short and J 1 base short, with 15 bases between.

This clone has a single count. The chain carries TRBV2 and TRBJ1-5, with D perhaps matching TRBD1 (5 bases). V was trimmed by 6 bases and J by 2 bases, leaving 17 bases between them. The CDR3 is 16 amino acids. Germline lookup yields CDR1 SNHLY and CDR2 FYNNEI. The CDR3 here is CASSNRGELGNQPQHF. The CDR3 DNA follows: TGTGCCAGCAGCAACCGGGGCGAATTGGGCAATCAGCCCCAGCATTTT.

The chain combines TRBV6-5 with TRBJ2-1, with no clear D. V lost 0 bases and J 4 bases, leaving 4 bases between the germline ends. The germline V gene has CDR1 MNHEY and CDR2 SVGAGI. This CDR3 region has 13 residues. CDR3 in amino acids: CASSYSTYNEQFF. Written as DNA, the CDR3 is TGTGCCAGCAGTTACTCGACTTACAATGAGCAGTTCTTC.

The chain carries TRBV5-1 and TRBJ2-2; D may be TRBD2 (7 bases). This CDR3 has 16 residues. The V end lost 0 bases, the J end lost 2 bases, and 11 bases lay between the germline ends. CDR1 SGHRS and CDR2 YFSETQ come from the germline V gene. CDR3 in DNA: TGCGCCAGCAGCTTGGTGCGGGGGCTTAACACCGGGGAGCTGTTTTTT. Encoded protein: CASSLVRGLNTGELFF. The whole variable domain, filled in from reference TRBV5-1 and TRBJ2-2, reads KAGVTQTPRYLIKTRGQQVTLSCSPISGHRSVSWYQQTPGQGLQFLFEYFSETQRNKGNFPGRFSGRQFSNSRSEMNVSTLELGDSALYLCASSLVRGLNTGELFFGEGSRLTVL.

This clone was picked up one time. The V gene is TRBV6-5, the J gene TRBJ1-2; D uncertain. The CDR3 is 11 amino acids. The V end was cut by 8 bases, the J end by 5 bases, with 9 bases between. Germline V CDR1 and CDR2: MNHEY, SVGAGI. The CDR3 loop is CASGLGYGYTF. The DNA of the CDR3 is TGTGCCAGCGGTCTGGGTTATGGCTACACCTTC.

V gene TRBV15 combines with J gene TRBJ2-5, with 8 bases lining up with TRBD1. This CDR3 is 15 amino acids long. Germline V gene lookup returns CDR1 LNHNV and CDR2 YYDKDF (reference sequence). Unmatched junction bases numbered 7, after V lost 3 bases and J lost 4 bases. CDR3 sequence: CATSRRTGMGETQYF. In nucleotides, the CDR3 is TGTGCCACCAGCAGGAGGACAGGGATGGGAGAGACCCAGTACTTC. Complete variable domain (other parts from reference TRBV15 and TRBJ2-5): DAMVIQNPRYQVTQFGKPVTLSCSQTLNHNVMYWYQQKSSQAPKLLFHYYDKDFNNEADTPDNFQSRRPNTSFCFLDIRSPGLGDTAMYLCATSRRTGMGETQYFGPGTRLLVL.

The V gene is TRBV2, the J gene TRBJ2-5, with 15 bases fitting TRBD2. The CDR3 loop spans 19 amino acids. The germline CDR1 and CDR2 sequences are SNHLY and FYNNEI. After removal of 7 bases from V and 5 bases from J, the junction contained 17 bases not matched to a gene. CDR3 bases: TGTGCCAGCACCCAGAGGGGGCTCGGACTAGCGGGGGGGTATGAGACCCAGTACTTC. Translated, it gives CASTQRGLGLAGGYETQYF.

The genes are TRBV6-2 or TRBV6-3 and TRBJ2-1; D unclear. The V and J ends lost 3 bases and 1 base respectively, with 10 bases between them. The CDR3 loop spans 15 amino acids. Germline V CDR1 and CDR2: MNHEY, SVGEGT. DNA for the CDR3: TGTGCCAGCAGTTATCAGGAGCTATCCTACAATGAGCAGTTCTTC. Residues: CASSYQELSYNEQFF.

V and J are TRBV5-1 and TRBJ1-6; tentatively, D is TRBD1 (6 bases). V shed 1 base and J shed 8 bases, with 10 bases lying between them. Germline V gene data show CDR1 as SGHRS and CDR2 as YFSETQ. This CDR3 is 14 amino acids long. CDR3 sequence reads: CASSLQGLDSPLHF. In DNA, the CDR3 is TGCGCCAGCAGCTTGCAGGGGTTAGATTCACCCCTCCACTTT.